The 20 T cell receptor beta chains below were found in one sample sequenced in a study of Ad26.COV2.S vaccination and SARS-CoV-2 variants. Data came from immunoSEQ multiplex PCR; TCRdb stores just in-frame clones and leaves some out. The sample comprises some 180,000 clones, 70% to 90% of which are singletons, and approximately 6% rests with the top ten. The sample in question was peripheral blood, obtained after recovery from COVID-19. The receptors stem from a human donor who had recovered from COVID-19.

Of note for this clone: Compared with germline, one end of the junction differs, possibly owing to a read error. The rearrangement joins TRBV7-7 to TRBJ2-3; D may be TRBD1 (6 bases). Germline V gene data show CDR1 as SSHAT and CDR2 as FNYEAQ (reference sequence). This CDR3 spans 15 amino acids. This CDR3 reads CASSLGIAGVDTQYF. In DNA, the CDR3 is TGTGCTAGCAGCTTGGGGATAGCAGGGGTGGATACGCAGTATTTT.

The chain combines TRBV28 with TRBJ2-6, with a weak D call TRBD1 (6 bases). The CDR3 loop spans 16 amino acids. Per germline, CDR1 MDHEN and CDR2 SYDVKM. V lost 11 bases and J 0 bases, leaving 17 bases between the germline ends. As DNA, the CDR3 is TGTGCCTCCCGGGACAATTACCTCTCTGGGGCCAACGTCCTGACTTTC. Translated: CASRDNYLSGANVLTF.

CDR3 in DNA: TGTGCCAGCAGCTTACAGGGGGCGATCCCCTACGAGCAGTACTTC. Translated: CASSLQGAIPYEQYF. The V and J genes are TRBV11-2 and TRBJ2-7; 8 nucleotides match TRBD1. CDR1 and CDR2 (germline): SGHAT, FQNNGV. The CDR3 contains 15 residues. J was trimmed by 2 bases and V by 2 bases; bases with no gene match: 5.

J is TRBJ1-2 and V is TRBV3-1 (or the pseudogene TRBV3-2); D is possibly TRBD1 (5 bases). The CDR3 is 14 residues long. Germline V CDR1 and CDR2: LGHDT, YNNKEL (reference sequence). The V gene lost 0 bases and the J gene lost 4 bases, with 9 bases spanning the gap. In DNA form, the CDR3 reads TGTGCCAGCAGCCAAGAGGGGGGTGCCTATGGCTACACCTTC. It encodes CASSQEGGAYGYTF.

The chain recombines TRBV5-1 with TRBJ2-7; 10 bases map to TRBD1. This CDR3 spans 17 amino acids. Per the germline V gene, CDR1 is SGHRS and CDR2 is YFSETQ. V shed 2 bases and J 6 bases; nucleotides not matched to a gene: 14. The CDR3 nucleotides are TGCGCCAGCAGCTTCCTTCCGGGACAGGGGTCTTCTCGCGAGCAGTACTTC. This gives the protein CASSFLPGQGSSREQYF.

The chain employs TRBV2 and TRBJ1-1; maybe TRBD1 (6 bases). The germline CDR1 and CDR2 sequences are SNHLY and FYNNEI. Trimming stripped 6 bases from V and 5 bases from J, with 16 bases between. The CDR3 is 14 amino acids. CDR3 in amino acids: CASRRGGEGTEAFF. The DNA of the CDR3 is TGTGCCAGCAGGCGGGGGGGCGAGGGGACTGAAGCTTTCTTT.

The CDR3 DNA reads TGTGCCAGCAGCTACACTACCCCGGGACCCTCGGGGTTGTCCTACGAGCAGTACTTC. Translated: CASSYTTPGPSGLSYEQYF. V and J are TRBV5-6 and TRBJ2-7, with D perhaps being TRBD1 or TRBD2 (5 bases each). The CDR3 sequence is 19 residues long. Looked up from germline, CDR1 is SGHDT and CDR2 is YYEEEE. Trimming removed 3 bases at V and 1 base at J, with 26 bases between.

The gene calls are TRBV19 and TRBJ1-5; D is ambiguous. Trimming shortened V by 5 bases and J by 5 bases, and 7 bases separated the two germline ends. This CDR3 spans 12 amino acids. Germline-derived CDR1 and CDR2 are LNHDA and SQIVND (reference sequence). The CDR3 DNA follows: TGTGCCAGTAGTTTACCTCATCAGCCCCAGCATTTT. Translated, it gives CASSLPHQPQHF.

The chain joins TRBV6-2 or TRBV6-3 to TRBJ2-3; 10 nucleotides match TRBD2. CDR1 MNHEY and CDR2 SVGEGT come from the germline V gene. With 2 bases clipped from V and 4 bases from J, the junction kept 0 bases outside the gene matches. The CDR3 loop spans 14 amino acids. The CDR3 DNA reads TGTGCCAGCAGTTACGGGACTAGCGCAGATACGCAGTATTTT. Amino acid sequence: CASSYGTSADTQYF.

The genes are TRBV6-5 and TRBJ2-7, with TRBD2 matching 7 bases. The V gene's germline CDR1 is MNHEY and CDR2 SVGAGI. The CDR3 has 15 residues. The junction had 8 bases not matched to a gene; V was cut back by 2 bases and J by 4 bases. CDR3 protein: CASSYQEGRGYEQYF. The CDR3, as DNA: TGTGCCAGCAGTTACCAGGAGGGGCGGGGGTACGAGCAGTACTTC.

This clone turned up a few times. CDR3 DNA: TGTGCCAGCAGCCTTGGGGGCCACGGTATTCAGCCCCAGCATTTT. Translated, it gives CASSLGGHGIQPQHF. The rearrangement joins TRBV5-4 to TRBJ1-5; D may be TRBD1 (6 bases). Germline assignment: CDR1 SGHNT and CDR2 YYREEE (reference sequence). The CDR3 runs to 15 residues. V lost 4 bases and J 6 bases, leaving 17 bases between the germline ends.

The V call is TRBV27, the J call TRBJ2-7; 7 bases map to TRBD2. V shed 8 bases, J shed 2 bases, and the junction held 9 bases outside the gene matches. CDR3 size: 14 residues. Germline lookup yields CDR1 MNHEY and CDR2 SMNVEV (reference sequence). As DNA, the CDR3 is TGTGCCAGCGGGCCACTAGCGACACCCTACGAGCAGTACTTC. Translation gives CASGPLATPYEQYF.

This rearrangement joins TRBV2 to TRBJ1-1; 7 positions match TRBD1. J gave up 3 bases and V 3 bases, and 10 bases lay outside the gene matches. There are 16 residues in the CDR3. Germline V gene data show CDR1 as SNHLY and CDR2 as FYNNEI. The CDR3 nucleotides are TGTGCCAGCAGTGAGGGGGGAGGGGGCGAGGACACTGAAGCTTTCTTT. Translating it yields CASSEGGGGEDTEAFF.

The CDR3 spells CASSLLGTGTQETQYF. In nucleotides, the CDR3 is TGTGCCAGCAGCTTACTTGGGACAGGGACCCAAGAGACCCAGTACTTC. The rearrangement joins TRBV7-8 to TRBJ2-5; 9 bases line up with TRBD1. The V gene end was trimmed by 2 bases and the J gene end by 1 base; junction bases not matched to a gene: 5. Germline loops: CDR1 SGHVS, CDR2 FQNEAQ. This CDR3 comprises 16 residues.

The gene calls are TRBV5-4 and TRBJ1-3; tentative D call: TRBD1 (6 bases). This CDR3 has 16 amino acids. The V gene lost 9 bases and the J gene lost 4 bases, with 23 bases spanning the gap. Germline CDR1 is SGHNT and CDR2 is YYREEE (reference sequence). The CDR3, as DNA: TGTGCCACCCCGAGACAGGAAAATGATATGGGAAACACCATATATTTT. Translated: CATPRQENDMGNTIYF.

The genes are TRBV11-3 and TRBJ2-5, with 9 nucleotides matching TRBD2. From germline, CDR1 is SGHNT and CDR2 YENEEA. The CDR3 spans 15 residues. V lost 4 bases to trimming and J lost 1 base; unmatched junction nucleotides: 4. The CDR3 is CASSYSGSLQETQYF. The CDR3 nucleotides read TGTGCCAGCAGCTATAGCGGGAGCCTCCAAGAGACCCAGTACTTC.

V is TRBV5-1 and J is TRBJ2-7; 7 bases line up with TRBD1. Germline CDR1 reads SGHRS; CDR2 reads YFSETQ. The CDR3 sequence is 14 residues long. V was clipped by 2 bases and J by 5 bases; unmatched bases: 7. The CDR3 region has the DNA TGCGCCAGCAGCTTTAGGGACAGTCTCAACGAGCAGTACTTC. Its translation: CASSFRDSLNEQYF.

The chain recombines TRBV6-5 with TRBJ1-6; D perhaps matches TRBD1 (5 bases). CDR1 MNHEY and CDR2 SVGAGI come from the germline V gene. The germline V and J ends were trimmed by 0 bases and 7 bases, with 13 bases remaining between them. The CDR3 extends over 16 amino acids. CDR3 in DNA: TGTGCCAGCAGTTACTCGCGGGGGATAGGGAATTCACCCCTCCACTTT. It translates to CASSYSRGIGNSPLHF.

This rearrangement joins TRBV12-5 to TRBJ1-1; TRBD1 might be the D (5 bases). With 0 bases removed from V and 4 bases from J, the gap between germline ends came to 18 bases. Germline V gives CDR1 LGHNT, CDR2 FRNRAP. The CDR3 extends over 17 amino acids. CDR3 in DNA: TGTGCTAGTGGTTTGGTAGTAAACCAGGGCCTCTTCACTGAAGCTTTCTTT. Amino acid sequence: CASGLVVNQGLFTEAFF.

The genes are TRBV18 and TRBJ2-1; no definite D call. V lost 3 bases to trimming and J lost 5 bases, with 5 bases between them. This CDR3 is 12 amino acids long. From germline, CDR1 is KGHSH and CDR2 LQKENI. The CDR3 sequence is CASSPTDNEQFF. The CDR3 DNA sequence: TGTGCCAGCTCACCCACAGACAATGAGCAGTTCTTC.